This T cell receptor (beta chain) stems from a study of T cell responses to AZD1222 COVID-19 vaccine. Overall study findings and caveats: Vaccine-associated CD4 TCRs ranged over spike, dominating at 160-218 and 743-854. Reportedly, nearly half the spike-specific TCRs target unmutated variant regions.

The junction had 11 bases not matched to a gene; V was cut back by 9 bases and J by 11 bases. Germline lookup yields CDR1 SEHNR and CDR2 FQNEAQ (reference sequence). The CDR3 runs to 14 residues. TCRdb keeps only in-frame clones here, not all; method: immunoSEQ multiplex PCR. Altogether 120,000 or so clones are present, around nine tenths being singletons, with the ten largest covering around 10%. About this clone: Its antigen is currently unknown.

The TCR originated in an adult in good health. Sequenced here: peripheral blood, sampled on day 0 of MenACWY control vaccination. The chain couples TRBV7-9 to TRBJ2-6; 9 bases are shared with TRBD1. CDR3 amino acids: CASTPGQGVDVLTF. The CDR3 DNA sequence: TGTGCCAGTACACCGGGACAGGGAGTTGACGTCCTGACTTTC.